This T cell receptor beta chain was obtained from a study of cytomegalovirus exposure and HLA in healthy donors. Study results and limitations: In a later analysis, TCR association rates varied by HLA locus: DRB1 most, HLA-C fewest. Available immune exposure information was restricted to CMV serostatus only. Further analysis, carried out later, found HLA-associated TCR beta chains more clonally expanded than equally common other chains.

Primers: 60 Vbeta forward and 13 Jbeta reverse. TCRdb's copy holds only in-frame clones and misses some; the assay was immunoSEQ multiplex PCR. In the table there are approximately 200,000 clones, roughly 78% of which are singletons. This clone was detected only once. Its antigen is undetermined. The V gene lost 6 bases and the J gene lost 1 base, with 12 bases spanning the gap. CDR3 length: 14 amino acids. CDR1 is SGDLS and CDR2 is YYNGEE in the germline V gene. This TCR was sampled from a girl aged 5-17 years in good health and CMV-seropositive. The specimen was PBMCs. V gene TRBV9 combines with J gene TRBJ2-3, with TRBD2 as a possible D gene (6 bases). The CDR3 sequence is CASTPRGGTDTQYF. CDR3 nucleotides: TGTGCCAGCACCCCACGCGGGGGCACAGATACGCAGTATTTT. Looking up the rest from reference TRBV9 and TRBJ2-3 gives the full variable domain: DSGVTQTPKHLITATGQRVTLRCSPRSGDLSVYWYQQSLDQGLQFLIQYYNGEERAKGNILERFSAQQFPDLHSELNLSSLELGDSALYFCASTPRGGTDTQYFGPGTRLTVL.